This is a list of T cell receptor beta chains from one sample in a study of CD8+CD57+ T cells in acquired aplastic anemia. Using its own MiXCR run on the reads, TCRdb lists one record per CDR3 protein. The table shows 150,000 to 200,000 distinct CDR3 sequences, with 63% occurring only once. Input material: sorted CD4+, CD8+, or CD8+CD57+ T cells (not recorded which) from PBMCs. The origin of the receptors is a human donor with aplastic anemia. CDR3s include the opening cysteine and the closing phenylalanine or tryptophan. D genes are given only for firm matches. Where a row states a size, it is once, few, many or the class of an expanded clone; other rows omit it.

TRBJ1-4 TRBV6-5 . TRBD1 CASSLSGGRPEKLFF TGTGCCAGCAGTTTATCAGGGGGCAGACCTGAAAAACTGTTTTTT
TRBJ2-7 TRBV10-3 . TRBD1 CAISDFTGQGAYEQYF TGTGCCATCAGTGACTTTACGGGACAGGGGGCCTACGAGCAGTACTTC
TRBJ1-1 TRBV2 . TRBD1 CASSEVLGQGIRGTEAFF TGTGCCAGCAGTGAAGTCCTGGGACAGGGGATTCGTGGCACTGAAGCTTTCTTT
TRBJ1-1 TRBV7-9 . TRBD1 CASSKTGGVDGAFF TGTGCCAGCAGCAAGACAGGGGGCGTGGATGGAGCTTTCTTT
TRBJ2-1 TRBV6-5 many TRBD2 CASRATSDSYNEQFF TGTGCCAGCAGGGCTACTAGCGACTCCTACAATGAGCAGTTCTTC
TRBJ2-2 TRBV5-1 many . CASSSSRALPESAGELFF TGCGCCAGCAGCTCTTCCCGGGCCTTACCTGAGTCGGCCGGGGAGCTGTTTTTT
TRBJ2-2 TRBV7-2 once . CASSSDAGGRQGRELFF TGTGCCAGCAGCTCTGACGCTGGGGGTCGTCAAGGCAGGGAGCTGTTTTTT
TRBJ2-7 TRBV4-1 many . CASSLRDGDSYEQYF TGCGCCAGCAGCCTCCGGGACGGAGACTCCTACGAGCAGTACTTC
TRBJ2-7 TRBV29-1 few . CSVEPIEGGRQYF TGCAGCGTTGAGCCGATAGAGGGAGGTCGGCAGTACTTC
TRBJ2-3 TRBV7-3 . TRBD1 CASSTSIDRADTQYF TGTGCTAGCAGCACAAGCATCGACAGGGCAGATACGCAGTATTTT